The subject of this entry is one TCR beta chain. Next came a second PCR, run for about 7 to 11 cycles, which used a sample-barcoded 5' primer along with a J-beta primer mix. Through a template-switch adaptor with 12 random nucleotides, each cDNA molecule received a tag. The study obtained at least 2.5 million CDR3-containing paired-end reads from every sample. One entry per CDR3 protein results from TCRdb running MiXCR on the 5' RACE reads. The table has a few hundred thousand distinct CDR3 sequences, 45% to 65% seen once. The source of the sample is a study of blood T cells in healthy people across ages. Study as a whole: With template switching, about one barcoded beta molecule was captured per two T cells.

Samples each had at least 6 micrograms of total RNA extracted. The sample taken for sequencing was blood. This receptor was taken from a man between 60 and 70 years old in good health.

The CDR3 loop reads CASSQDKGQNFGNTIYF. CDR3 nucleotide sequence: TGTGCCAGCAGCCAAGATAAGGGACAGAACTTTGGAAACACCATATATTTT. This chain uses TRBV4-2 with TRBJ1-3, with 7 bases matching TRBD1. From germline, CDR1 is LGHNA and CDR2 YNFKEQ. Germline trimming cut 0 bases from V and 3 bases from J; bases unmatched to any gene: 8. The CDR3 length is 17 residues.